One T cell receptor (beta chain) is described in this entry. As yet, its antigen is unknown. Per sample, no less than 5.5 micrograms of total RNA were extracted. The data originate from a study of blood T cells in healthy people across ages. General study findings and limits: As naive T cell percentage varied, TCR beta diversity correlated strongly with it. Diversity estimates from one million T cells were considered underestimates.

Trimming shortened V by 3 bases and J by 3 bases, and 9 bases separated the two germline ends. Germline V gene lookup returns CDR1 MNHEY and CDR2 SVGEGT. This CDR3 spans 14 amino acids. The second PCR ran roughly 7 to 11 cycles with a sample-barcoded 5' primer and J-beta primers. Each single sample gave us at least 2.5 million CDR3-containing paired-end reads. TCRdb itself ran the 5' RACE reads through MiXCR, one entry per CDR3 protein. The sample holds 1.5 million to 2 million distinct CDR3 sequences; just under 50% are singletons and the top ten take approximately 2.1%. The V and J genes are TRBV6-2 or TRBV6-3 and TRBJ1-5; D is uncertain. The source of this sequence is a woman in her thirties or forties in good health. Sample: blood. The CDR3 DNA sequence: TGTGCCAGCAGTTATTGGGCCAACAATCAGCCCCAGCATTTT. This encodes CASSYWANNQPQHF.